This entry lists 18 T cell receptor beta chains sequenced from one sample in a study of T cells after yellow fever vaccination. TCRdb fed the 5' RACE reads into MiXCR, producing one record per CDR3 protein. The sample lists hundreds of thousands of distinct CDR3 sequences, 9% to 15% seen once, with about 15% in the top ten. The starting material was PBMCs, obtained on the day of the yellow fever booster vaccination. The source is a man aged 25 to 40 who received the YFV17D yellow fever vaccine.

The sample holds a few counts of this clonotype. The V and J genes are TRBV12-3 or TRBV12-4 and TRBJ2-5; 7 bases match TRBD2. V lost 7 bases, J lost 3 bases, and 8 bases stayed unmatched. CDR3 length equals 14 residues. This CDR3 is CASTIGAGEETQYF. In nucleotides, the CDR3 is TGTGCCAGCACCATAGGGGCGGGAGAAGAGACCCAGTACTTC.

In its sample, this clonotype was seen many times. The rearrangement joins TRBV20-1 to TRBJ2-3; 9 bases are shared with TRBD2. The CDR3 loop spans 12 amino acids. V was clipped by 8 bases and J by 3 bases; unmatched bases: 3. Germline CDR1 and CDR2: DFQATT and SNEGSKA (reference sequence). The CDR3 reads CSLAGVTDTQYF. In DNA form, the CDR3 reads TGCAGTTTAGCGGGAGTAACAGATACGCAGTATTTT.

This clonotype appeared once. This could be a read error, since a much larger clone is one nucleotide away. The chain employs TRBV7-3 and TRBJ2-1, with 8 bases matching TRBD2. CDR3 length: 16 residues. Germline CDR1 and CDR2: SGHTA and FQGTGA. CDR3 sequence: CASSRRTSPPYNKQFF. CDR3 coding DNA: TGTGCCAGCAGCCGAAGGACTAGCCCCCCATACAATAAGCAGTTCTTC. Complete variable domain (other parts from reference TRBV7-3 and TRBJ2-1): GAGVSQTPSNKVTEKGKYVELRCDPISGHTALYWYRQSLGQGPEFLIYFQGTGAADDSGLPNDRFFAVRPEGSVSTLKIQRTERGDSAVYLCASSRRTSPPYNKQFFGPGTRLTVL.

This clonotype appeared many times. The V gene is TRBV6-1, the J gene TRBJ1-2; 7 bases map to TRBD1. Looked up from germline, CDR1 is MNHNS and CDR2 is SASEGT. V was pared by 10 bases and J by 8 bases, with 10 bases of the junction left unmatched. The CDR3 totals 12 residues. The CDR3 sequence: CATTGTEDGYTF. The CDR3 DNA follows: TGTGCCACTACCGGGACAGAGGACGGCTACACCTTC.

The rearrangement links TRBV11-2 to TRBJ2-2; no clear D gene. This CDR3 spans 14 amino acids. V lost 1 base and J lost 3, with 6 bases in between. The germline V gene encodes CDR1 SGHAT and CDR2 FQNNGV. The CDR3 region is CASSLVGYTGELFF. The CDR3 bases are TGTGCCAGCAGCTTAGTGGGGTACACCGGGGAGCTGTTTTTT. Together with reference TRBV11-2 and TRBJ2-2, the CDR3 gives the full variable domain: EAGVAQSPRYKIIEKRQSVAFWCNPISGHATLYWYQQILGQGPKLLIQFQNNGVVDDSQLPKDRFSAERLKGVDSTLKIQPAKLEDSAVYLCASSLVGYTGELFFGEGSRLTVL.

This clonotype was picked up a small number of times. CDR3 in amino acids: CASSYVAGVYKRYNEQFF. The CDR3, as DNA: TGTGCCAGCAGTTACGTAGCGGGAGTATACAAACGCTACAATGAGCAGTTCTTC. The chain has TRBV6-2 or TRBV6-3 and TRBJ2-1; 9 nucleotides match TRBD2. CDR1 is MNHEY, CDR2 SVGEGT, per germline. There are 18 residues in the CDR3. V was pared by 2 bases and J by 3 bases, with 11 bases of the junction left unmatched.

The gene calls are TRBV28 and TRBJ2-2; 9 positions agree with TRBD2. CDR1 MDHEN and CDR2 SYDVKM come from the germline V gene. This CDR3 has 17 residues. J lost 6 bases, V lost 6 bases, and 14 bases had no gene match. The CDR3 DNA sequence: TGTGCCAGCAGACCCCTAGCGGGGTCCCGAGGGGCCGGGGAGCTGTTTTTT. Its protein product is CASRPLAGSRGAGELFF.

V is TRBV6-5 and J is TRBJ2-6; D gene uncertain. The CDR3 spans 16 residues. Trimming removed 0 bases at V and 0 bases at J, with 6 bases between. From germline, CDR1 is MNHEY and CDR2 SVGAGI. Here the CDR3 reads CASSYSKSSGANVLTF. The DNA for the CDR3 is TGTGCCAGCAGTTACTCCAAGAGCTCTGGGGCCAACGTCCTGACTTTC.

The rearrangement joins TRBV27 to TRBJ2-7; D tentatively fits TRBD1 or TRBD2 (5 bases each). V was trimmed by 4 bases and J by 2 bases, leaving 24 bases between them. The CDR3 runs to 18 residues. Germline CDR1 MNHEY, CDR2 SMNVEV (reference sequence). CDR3 in amino acids: CASSSRLDNPGRTYEQYF. The CDR3 nucleotides are TGTGCCAGCAGTTCCAGGCTGGACAACCCGGGACGTACCTACGAGCAGTACTTC.

The chain combines TRBV30 with TRBJ1-2; D possibly corresponds to TRBD1 (6 bases). Germline V gene sequence: CDR1 GTSNPN, CDR2 SVGIG (reference sequence). The V end was cut by 3 bases, the J end by 4 bases, with 12 bases between. The CDR3 contains 13 residues. In DNA, the CDR3 is TGTGCCTGGAGGGGGACATACGTCTATGGCTACACCTTC. Amino acids: CAWRGTYVYGYTF. The complete variable domain, with remaining parts taken from reference TRBV30 and TRBJ1-2, reads SQTIHQWPATLVQPVGSPLSLECTVEGTSNPNLYWYRQAAGRGLQLLFYSVGIGQISSEVPQNLSASRPQDRQFILSSKKLLLSDSGFYLCAWRGTYVYGYTFGSGTRLTVV.

The chain recombines TRBV12-3 or TRBV12-4 with TRBJ1-1; weak D call: TRBD1 (6 bases). Trimming stripped 2 bases from V and 10 bases from J, with 14 bases between. This CDR3 has 13 amino acids. CDR3 in DNA: TGTGCCAGCAGTTTATCCCTCGGGGGCGTAGCTTTCTTT. Encoded protein: CASSLSLGGVAFF.

This clonotype appeared a few times. J is TRBJ2-1 and V is TRBV3-1, with unresolved D. The V and J ends lost 8 bases and 5 bases respectively, with 10 bases between them. The germline CDR1 and CDR2 sequences are LGHDT and YNNKEL (reference sequence). This CDR3 has 12 amino acids. The CDR3 loop reads CASPSLHNEQFF. In nucleotides, the CDR3 is TGTGCCAGCCCCTCGCTGCACAATGAGCAGTTCTTC.

This clonotype was seen repeatedly, ten times or more. The CDR3 spells CASSDPGTGANEQFF. Written as DNA, the CDR3 is TGTGCCAGCAGCGATCCCGGGACAGGGGCCAATGAGCAGTTCTTC. This chain uses TRBV9 with TRBJ2-1; the match to TRBD1 covers 10 bases. Germline V gene lookup returns CDR1 SGDLS and CDR2 YYNGEE. The CDR3 extends over 15 amino acids. The trim removed 3 bases at V and 6 bases at J, leaving 6 bases unmatched.

This chain connects TRBV29-1 to TRBJ2-1, with D perhaps matching TRBD2 (5 bases). The CDR3 length is 16 residues. With 5 bases removed from V and 6 bases from J, the gap between germline ends came to 23 bases. CDR1 is SQVTM, CDR2 ANQGSEA, per germline. As DNA, the CDR3 is TGCAGCGTTACCCCTACTGGGCAGACTACACCCAATGAGCAGTTCTTC. This gives the protein CSVTPTGQTTPNEQFF.

This chain uses TRBV20-1 with TRBJ2-1; 8 positions agree with TRBD2. The CDR3 sequence is 15 residues long. From germline, CDR1 is DFQATT and CDR2 SNEGSKA (reference sequence). The V gene end was trimmed by 4 bases and the J gene end by 6 bases; junction bases not matched to a gene: 11. The CDR3 nucleotides are TGCAGTGCTACGGAAGGACTAGCTATTTTCAATGAGCAGTTCTTC. It yields the protein CSATEGLAIFNEQFF.

This clonotype was observed a few times. The V gene is TRBV18, the J gene TRBJ2-1; D not resolved. The CDR3 extends over 14 amino acids. The V gene lost 3 bases and the J gene lost 5 bases, with 11 bases spanning the gap. The germline V gene encodes CDR1 KGHSH and CDR2 LQKENI. The CDR3, as DNA: TGTGCCAGCTCACCCAGAGTTGGAGACAATGAGCAGTTCTTC. Translating it yields CASSPRVGDNEQFF.

This clonotype was seen a handful of times. The chain employs TRBV20-1 and TRBJ2-3, with 13 bases aligning to TRBD2. Germline CDR1 and CDR2: DFQATT and SNEGSKA (reference sequence). The CDR3 loop spans 18 amino acids. V lost 5 bases to trimming and J lost 3 bases; unmatched junction nucleotides: 14. The CDR3 coding sequence is TGCAGTGCTGCCCTCCTCGGACTAGCGGGAGTAGGAACAGATACGCAGTATTTT. It specifies CSAALLGLAGVGTDTQYF.

This clonotype was recorded a few times. The chain recombines TRBV10-3 with TRBJ2-1; D is perhaps TRBD1 (6 bases). Germline V gene data show CDR1 as ENHRY and CDR2 as SYGVKD. Trimming took 10 bases from V and 7 from J, leaving 17 bases between them. The CDR3 runs to 13 residues. The CDR3 DNA is TGTGCCAGCTTTACAGGGATTGGGAATGAGCAGTTCTTC. Translation gives CASFTGIGNEQFF.